The 9 T cell receptor beta chains listed next were all sequenced from one sample in a study of radiation and T cells in renal cell carcinoma. Time point defined: blood 2 weeks post-SBRT. Treatment described: 15 Gy SBRT to primary tumor, nephrectomy 4 weeks later. The repertoire was sequenced with immunoSEQ multiplex PCR; TCRdb's copy has only in-frame clones and lacks some. This table has some 58,000 clones, around 78% appearing once. Here the sequenced sample was blood, taken from a patient whose treatment included radiotherapy and nephrectomy. The source is a man between 60 and 70 years old with renal cell carcinoma.

This chain joins TRBV28 and TRBJ2-5; the D is unclear. The CDR3 runs to 12 residues. Looked up from germline, CDR1 is MDHEN and CDR2 is SYDVKM. Trimming pared 1 base from V and 5 bases from J, leaving 5 bases between. CDR3 DNA: TGTGCCAGCAGTTTATTGGGGGAGACCCAGTACTTC. Residues: CASSLLGETQYF.

In this sample, this clone turned up a few times. The V and J genes are TRBV21-1 and TRBJ1-2; no DNA check was done on the table's D call, TRBD1. TRBV21-1 is classified as a pseudogene. The CDR3 is 14 amino acids. CDR3 protein: CASSRGGPNYGYTF. The CDR3 DNA follows: TGTGCCAGCAGTAGAGGGGGCCCTAACTATGGCTACACCTTC.

In this sample, this clone turned up a few times. The chain couples TRBV15 to TRBJ1-4, with D unclear. V lost 0 bases, J lost 6 bases, and 8 bases lay in between. The CDR3 consists of 14 residues. CDR1 is LNHNV, CDR2 YYDKDF, per germline (reference sequence). The CDR3: CATSRDGQDEKLFF. The CDR3 DNA sequence: TGTGCCACCAGCAGAGATGGTCAAGATGAAAAACTGTTTTTT. Using reference TRBV15 and TRBJ1-4 for the parts outside the CDR3, the full variable domain is DAMVIQNPRYQVTQFGKPVTLSCSQTLNHNVMYWYQQKSSQAPKLLFHYYDKDFNNEADTPDNFQSRRPNTSFCFLDIRSPGLGDTAMYLCATSRDGQDEKLFFGSGTQLSVL.

The gene calls are TRBV30 and TRBJ1-2; perhaps TRBD1 as D (6 bases). This CDR3 region has 14 residues. V lost 5 bases to trimming and J lost 4 bases, with 17 bases between them. Germline V gene sequence: CDR1 GTSNPN, CDR2 SVGIG (reference sequence). CDR3 loop: CAWVEVEGGYGYTF. The CDR3 nucleotides read TGTGCCTGGGTGGAGGTGGAGGGGGGCTATGGCTACACCTTC.

This sequence joins TRBV18 and TRBJ1-1, with 8 bases aligning to TRBD1. The CDR3 has 15 amino acids. J lost 5 bases, V lost 0 bases, and 5 bases had no gene match. Germline loops: CDR1 KGHSH, CDR2 LQKENI. CDR3 in amino acids: CASSPPTGARTEAFF. In nucleotides, the CDR3 is TGTGCCAGCTCACCACCGACAGGGGCGAGGACTGAAGCTTTCTTT.

The chain has TRBV29-1 and TRBJ2-7, with TRBD2 matching over 8 bases. With V trimmed by 5 bases and J by 6 bases, 3 bases remained unmatched. This CDR3 has 11 residues. The germline V gene has CDR1 SQVTM and CDR2 ANQGSEA. The CDR3 DNA is TGCAGCGTTCTTAGCGGGACCGAGCAGTACGTC. This codes for CSVLSGTEQYV.

The sample holds a few counts of this clone. In DNA, the CDR3 is TGTGCCAGCAGCATTAGTGGCATCGGCGGCCAGCCCCAGCATTTT. This sequence encodes CASSISGIGGQPQHF. The V gene is TRBV7-2, the J gene TRBJ1-5, with no clear D. With 5 bases removed from V and 7 bases from J, the gap between germline ends came to 18 bases. CDR1 and CDR2 from the germline V gene are SGHTA and FQGNSA. CDR3 length equals 15 residues.

V and J are TRBV10-2 and TRBJ2-1, with D possibly being TRBD2 (5 bases). V was cut by 7 bases and J by 1 base, with 14 bases left in between. Germline V CDR1 and CDR2: WSHSY, SAAADI. This CDR3 contains 15 residues. The CDR3 coding sequence is TGCGCCAGCATGAGGGCGGGTGGGTCCTACAATGAGCAGTTCTTC. It encodes CASMRAGGSYNEQFF.

V is TRBV19 and J is TRBJ2-2, with TRBD2 matching over 12 bases. Germline lookup yields CDR1 LNHDA and CDR2 SQIVND (reference sequence). The CDR3 totals 18 residues. The V gene end was trimmed by 3 bases and the J gene end by 5 bases; junction bases not matched to a gene: 10. The CDR3 region has the DNA TGTGCCAGTAGTATCGACGCCGGGACTAGCGGGCCTACCGGGGAGCTGTTTTTT. Its protein product is CASSIDAGTSGPTGELFF.